This T cell receptor (beta chain) was sequenced for a study of blood T cells in healthy people across ages. A J-beta primer mix and a sample-barcoded 5' primer were used in a second PCR of about 6 to 12 cycles. From the 5' RACE reads, TCRdb called clonotypes with MiXCR, one entry per CDR3 protein. The table has roughly 1,300,000 distinct CDR3 sequences, 59% seen once; the top ten hold 6.5% to 8.5%. On this clonotype itself: Its antigen remains unknown.

Germline CDR1 is SGHTA and CDR2 is FQGNSA. Trimming took 5 bases from V and 2 from J; bases not matched to a gene: 3. CDR3 length: 13 residues. Study results and limitations: Researchers said unsorted PBMCs prevented a conclusive naive versus antigen-experienced comparison.

What was sequenced was blood. This receptor was taken from a young man in good health. This rearrangement joins TRBV7-2 to TRBJ2-7; 7 bases agree with TRBD1. The CDR3 reads CASSDRVTYEQYF. The CDR3, as DNA: TGTGCCAGCAGCGACAGGGTTACCTACGAGCAGTACTTC.